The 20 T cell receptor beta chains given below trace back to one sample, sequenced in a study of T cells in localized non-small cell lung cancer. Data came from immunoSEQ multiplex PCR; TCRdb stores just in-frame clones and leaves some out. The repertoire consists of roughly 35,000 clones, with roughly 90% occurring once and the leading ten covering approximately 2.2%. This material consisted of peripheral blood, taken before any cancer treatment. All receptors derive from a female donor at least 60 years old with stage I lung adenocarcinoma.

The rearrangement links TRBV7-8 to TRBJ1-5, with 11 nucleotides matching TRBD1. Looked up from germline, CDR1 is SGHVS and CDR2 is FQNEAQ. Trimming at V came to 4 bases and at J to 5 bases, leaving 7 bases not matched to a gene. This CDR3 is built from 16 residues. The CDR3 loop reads CASSSSGTGGYQPQHF. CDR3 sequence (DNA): TGTGCCAGCAGCTCCTCCGGGACAGGGGGGTATCAGCCCCAGCATTTT.

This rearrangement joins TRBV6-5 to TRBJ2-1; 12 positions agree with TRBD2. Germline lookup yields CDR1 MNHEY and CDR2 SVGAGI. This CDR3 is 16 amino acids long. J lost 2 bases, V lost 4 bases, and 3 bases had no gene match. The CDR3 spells CASSSTSGGAYNEQFF. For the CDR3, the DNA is TGTGCCAGCAGTTCGACTAGCGGGGGAGCCTACAATGAGCAGTTCTTC.

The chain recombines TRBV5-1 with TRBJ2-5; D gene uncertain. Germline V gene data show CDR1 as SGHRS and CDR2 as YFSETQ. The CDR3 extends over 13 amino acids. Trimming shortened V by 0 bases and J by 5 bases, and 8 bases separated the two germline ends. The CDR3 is CASSLALGETQYF. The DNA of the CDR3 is TGCGCCAGCAGCTTGGCCCTGGGGGAGACCCAGTACTTC.

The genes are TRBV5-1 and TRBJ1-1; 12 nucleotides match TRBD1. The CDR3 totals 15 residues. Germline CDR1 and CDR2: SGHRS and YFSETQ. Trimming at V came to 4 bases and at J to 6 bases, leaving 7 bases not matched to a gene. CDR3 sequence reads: CASSQSGTGGSEAFF. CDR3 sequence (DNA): TGCGCCAGCAGCCAGTCCGGGACAGGGGGCTCTGAAGCTTTCTTT. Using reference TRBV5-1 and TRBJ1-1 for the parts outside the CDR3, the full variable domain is KAGVTQTPRYLIKTRGQQVTLSCSPISGHRSVSWYQQTPGQGLQFLFEYFSETQRNKGNFPGRFSGRQFSNSRSEMNVSTLELGDSALYLCASSQSGTGGSEAFFGQGTRLTVV.

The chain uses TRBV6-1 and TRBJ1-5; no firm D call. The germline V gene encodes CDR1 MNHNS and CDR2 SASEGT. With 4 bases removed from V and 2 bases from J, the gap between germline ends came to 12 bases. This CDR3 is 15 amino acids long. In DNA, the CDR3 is TGTGCCAGCAGTGCGGCGGCTATAGGCAATCAGCCCCAGCATTTT. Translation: CASSAAAIGNQPQHF.

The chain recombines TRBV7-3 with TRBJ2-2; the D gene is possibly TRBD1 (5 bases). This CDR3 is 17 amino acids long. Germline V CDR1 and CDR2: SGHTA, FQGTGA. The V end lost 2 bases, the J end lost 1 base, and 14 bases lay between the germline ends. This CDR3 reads CASSLESVTVNTGELFF. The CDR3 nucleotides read TGTGCCAGCAGCTTAGAGTCCGTGACAGTGAACACCGGGGAGCTGTTTTTT.

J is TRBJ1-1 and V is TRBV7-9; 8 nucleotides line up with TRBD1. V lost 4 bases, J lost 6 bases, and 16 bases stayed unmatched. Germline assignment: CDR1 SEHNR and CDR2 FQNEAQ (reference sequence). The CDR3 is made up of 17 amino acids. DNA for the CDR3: TGTGCCAGCAGCTCGTCAAGGACAGGGCGTCGAGAAGCTGAAGCTTTCTTT. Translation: CASSSSRTGRREAEAFF.

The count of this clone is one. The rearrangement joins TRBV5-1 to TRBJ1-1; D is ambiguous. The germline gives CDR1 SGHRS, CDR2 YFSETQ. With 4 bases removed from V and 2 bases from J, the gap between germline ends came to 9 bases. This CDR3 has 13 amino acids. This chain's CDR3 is CASSPDPNTEAFF. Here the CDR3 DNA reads TGCGCCAGCAGCCCGGACCCTAACACTGAAGCTTTCTTT.

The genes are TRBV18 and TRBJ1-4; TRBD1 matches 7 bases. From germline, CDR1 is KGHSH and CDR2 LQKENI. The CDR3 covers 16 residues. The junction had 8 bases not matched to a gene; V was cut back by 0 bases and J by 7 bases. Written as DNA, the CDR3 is TGTGCCAGCTCACCACCCACCGGGACAGAGGCTGAAAAACTGTTTTTT. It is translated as CASSPPTGTEAEKLFF.

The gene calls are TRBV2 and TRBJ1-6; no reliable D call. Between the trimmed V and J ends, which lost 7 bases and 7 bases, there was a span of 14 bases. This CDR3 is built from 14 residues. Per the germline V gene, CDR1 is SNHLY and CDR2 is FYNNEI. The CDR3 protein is CASTQEGRNSPLHF. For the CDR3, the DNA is TGTGCCAGCACTCAAGAGGGTAGGAATTCACCCCTCCACTTT.

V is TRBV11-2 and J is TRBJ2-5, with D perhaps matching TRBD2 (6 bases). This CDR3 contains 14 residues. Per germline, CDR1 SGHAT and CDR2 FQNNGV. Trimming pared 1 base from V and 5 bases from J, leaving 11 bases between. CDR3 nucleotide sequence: TGTGCCAGCAGCTTAGTTGGAGGGACGGAGACCCAGTACTTC. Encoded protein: CASSLVGGTETQYF.

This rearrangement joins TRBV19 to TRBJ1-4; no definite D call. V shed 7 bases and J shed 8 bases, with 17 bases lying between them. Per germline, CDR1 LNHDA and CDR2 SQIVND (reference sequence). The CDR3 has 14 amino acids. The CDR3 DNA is TGTGCCAGTACCATAGGAGGTGAGAGGGAAAAACTGTTTTTT. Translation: CASTIGGEREKLFF.

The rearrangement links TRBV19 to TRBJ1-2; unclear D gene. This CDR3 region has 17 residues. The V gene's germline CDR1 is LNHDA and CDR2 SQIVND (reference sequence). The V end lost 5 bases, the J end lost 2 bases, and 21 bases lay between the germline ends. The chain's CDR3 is CASSPEGVAKVNYGYTF. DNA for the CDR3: TGTGCCAGTAGTCCGGAAGGAGTGGCAAAGGTGAACTATGGCTACACCTTC. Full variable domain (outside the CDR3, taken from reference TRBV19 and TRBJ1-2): DGGITQSPKYLFRKEGQNVTLSCEQNLNHDAMYWYRQDPGQGLRLIYYSQIVNDFQKGDIAEGYSVSREKKESFPLTVTSAQKNPTAFYLCASSPEGVAKVNYGYTFGSGTRLTVV.

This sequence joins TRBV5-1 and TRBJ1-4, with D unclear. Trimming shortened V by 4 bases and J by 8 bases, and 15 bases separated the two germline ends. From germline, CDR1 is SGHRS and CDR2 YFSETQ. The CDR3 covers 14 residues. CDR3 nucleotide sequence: TGCGCCAGCAGCAGCCCCGGAAGGAACGAAAAACTGTTTTTT. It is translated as CASSSPGRNEKLFF.

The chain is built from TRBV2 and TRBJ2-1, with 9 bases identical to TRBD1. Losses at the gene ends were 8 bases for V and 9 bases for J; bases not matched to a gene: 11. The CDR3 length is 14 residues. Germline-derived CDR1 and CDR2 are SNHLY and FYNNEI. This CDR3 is CASSPRQGVIEQFF. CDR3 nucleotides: TGTGCCAGCTCCCCCAGACAGGGGGTGATTGAGCAGTTCTTC.

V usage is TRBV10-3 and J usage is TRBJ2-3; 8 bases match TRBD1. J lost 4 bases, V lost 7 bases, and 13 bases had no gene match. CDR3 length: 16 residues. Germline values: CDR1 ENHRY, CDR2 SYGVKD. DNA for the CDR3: TGTGCCATCACCCAAGGACAGGGAGCAAGGTCAGATACGCAGTATTTT. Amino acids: CAITQGQGARSDTQYF.

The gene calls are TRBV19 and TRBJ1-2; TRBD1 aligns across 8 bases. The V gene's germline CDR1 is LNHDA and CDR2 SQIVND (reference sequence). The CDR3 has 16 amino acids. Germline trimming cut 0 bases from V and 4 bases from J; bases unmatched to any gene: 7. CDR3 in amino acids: CASSIDDRGWGYGYTF. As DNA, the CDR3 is TGTGCCAGTAGTATAGACGACAGGGGTTGGGGCTATGGCTACACCTTC.

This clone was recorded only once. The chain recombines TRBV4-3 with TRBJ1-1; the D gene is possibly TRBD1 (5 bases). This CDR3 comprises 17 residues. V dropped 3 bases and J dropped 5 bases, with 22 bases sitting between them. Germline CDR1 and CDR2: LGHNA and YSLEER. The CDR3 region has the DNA TGCGCCAGCAGCCACAAGGTGGGAACAGGTTATCCGACTGAAGCTTTCTTT. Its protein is CASSHKVGTGYPTEAFF.

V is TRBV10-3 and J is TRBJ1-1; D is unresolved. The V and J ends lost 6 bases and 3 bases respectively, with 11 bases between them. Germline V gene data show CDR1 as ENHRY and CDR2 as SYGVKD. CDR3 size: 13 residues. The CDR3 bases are TGTGCCATCAGCATAAGAGAGGACACTGAAGCTTTCTTT. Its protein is CAISIREDTEAFF.

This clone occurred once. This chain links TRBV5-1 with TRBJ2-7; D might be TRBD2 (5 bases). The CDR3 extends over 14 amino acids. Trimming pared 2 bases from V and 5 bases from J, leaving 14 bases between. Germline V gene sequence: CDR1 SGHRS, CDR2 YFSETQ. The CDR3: CASSLGQNSDEQYF. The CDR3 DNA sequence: TGCGCCAGCAGCTTAGGGCAGAATAGCGACGAGCAGTACTTC.